This T cell receptor beta chain originates from a study of cytomegalovirus exposure and HLA in healthy donors. Primers included in the PCR were 60 Vbeta and 13 Jbeta primers. Per the authors' pipeline: A later analysis counted 80 million or so unique TCR beta chains, some 11 million shared. Using immunoSEQ multiplex PCR, the repertoire was profiled, and TCRdb retains in-frame clones only, with some absent. V and J calls and clone size come straight from that table; D and trimming were deduced from the DNA. The sample carries about 160,000 clones, around nine tenths recorded once. It was healthy bone marrow donors who served as donors. Germline loops: CDR1 SGHRS, CDR2 YFSETQ. This CDR3 region has 18 residues. The trim removed 0 bases at V and 0 bases at J, leaving 5 bases unmatched.

J is TRBJ2-3 and V is TRBV5-1; 12 nucleotides agree with TRBD2. The clonotype originates from a woman under 30 in good health and CMV-seronegative. Sequencing was performed on PBMCs. This chain's CDR3 is CASSLAPGTSGSTDTQYF. CDR3 nucleotides: TGCGCCAGCAGCTTGGCCCCAGGGACTAGCGGGAGCACAGATACGCAGTATTTT.